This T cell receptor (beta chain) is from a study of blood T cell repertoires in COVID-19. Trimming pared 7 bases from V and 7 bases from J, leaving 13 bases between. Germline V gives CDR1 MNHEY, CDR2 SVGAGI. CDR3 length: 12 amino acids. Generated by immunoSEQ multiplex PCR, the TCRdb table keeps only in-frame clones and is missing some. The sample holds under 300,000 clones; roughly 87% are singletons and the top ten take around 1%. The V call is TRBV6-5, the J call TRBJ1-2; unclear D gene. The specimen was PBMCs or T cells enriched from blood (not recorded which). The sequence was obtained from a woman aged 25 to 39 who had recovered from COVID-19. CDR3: CASNLRRGGYTF. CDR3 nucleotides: TGTGCCAGCAACCTCCGACGGGGTGGCTACACCTTC.